The 24 T cell receptor beta chains reported below all come from one sample, sequenced in a study of shared clonotypes between healthy human individuals (dated by TCRdb to about 2020). For the CD8 naive samples, CD45RO-negative cells were positively selected for CCR7, yielding a CD45RA+CCR7+ population from which TemRA cells were excluded. Libraries were prepared through the immunoSEQ multiplex PCR assay. Not all clones reach the TCRdb copy of this immuneACCESS table, which keeps in-frame sequences only. Checked studies attribute under half of the gap to unresolved V genes and leave the rest unexplained. For this sample there are approximately 2,200,000 clones; about 93% appear just once. The ten largest account for over 1.5% of the sample. The sequencing input was naive CD8+ T cells from PBMCs. The sample's cell subset or site label, in plain terms: CD45RA+CCR7+. The origin of the receptors is a man in his late teens or twenties in good health. Some clones in this sample may be carry-over from other donors' samples.

The rearrangement uses TRBV29-1 and TRBJ2-7, with 9 nucleotides matching TRBD2. CDR1 is SQVTM and CDR2 is ANQGSEA in the germline V gene. The CDR3 is 14 amino acids. V was clipped by 7 bases and J by 5 bases; unmatched bases: 12. The CDR3: CSALIAGASDEQYF. DNA for the CDR3: TGCAGCGCCCTAATAGCGGGAGCCTCTGACGAGCAGTACTTC.

The rearrangement links TRBV9 to TRBJ2-5; TRBD2 aligns across 7 bases. V gave up 6 bases and J gave up 4 bases; unmatched junction bases: 6. The germline V gene has CDR1 SGDLS and CDR2 YYNGEE. The CDR3 consists of 13 residues. In DNA, the CDR3 is TGTGCCAGCAACGCGGGAGTACGAGAGACCCAGTACTTC. It encodes CASNAGVRETQYF.

CDR3 sequence (DNA): TGTGCCAGCAGCTCGAGCAAGGGTTCCAGGGAGCTGTTTTTT. Protein product: CASSSSKGSRELFF. The chain carries TRBV7-8 and TRBJ2-2, with D hard to call. V lost 4 bases to trimming and J lost 9 bases, with 15 bases between them. This CDR3 is 14 amino acids long. Germline assignment: CDR1 SGHVS and CDR2 FQNEAQ. Complete variable domain (other parts from reference TRBV7-8 and TRBJ2-2): GAGVSQSPRYKVAKRGQDVALRCDPISGHVSLFWYQQALGQGPEFLTYFQNEAQLDKSGLPSDRFFAERPEGSVSTLKIQRTQQEDSAVYLCASSSSKGSRELFFGEGSRLTVL.

This clone was observed a few times. The V and J genes are TRBV19 and TRBJ1-1; 7 nucleotides align to TRBD1. Germline values: CDR1 LNHDA, CDR2 SQIVND (reference sequence). Trimming cost V 3 bases and J 5 bases; bases outside gene matches: 6. The CDR3 is 14 residues long. The CDR3 sequence: CASSIEGALTEAFF. CDR3 DNA: TGTGCCAGTAGTATTGAGGGGGCCTTAACTGAAGCTTTCTTT.

This chain links TRBV7-9 with TRBJ2-3, with D perhaps matching TRBD1 (6 bases). The germline V and J ends were trimmed by 5 bases and 5 bases, with 11 bases remaining between them. The CDR3 is 13 residues long. Germline CDR1 and CDR2: SEHNR and FQNEAQ (reference sequence). In nucleotides, the CDR3 is TGTGCCAGCAGCCCGGGACAAAGAGATACGCAGTATTTT. It yields the protein CASSPGQRDTQYF.

The rearrangement joins TRBV28 to TRBJ2-1, with 9 bases fitting TRBD2. V lost 6 bases and J lost 4; bases outside the gene matches: 7. Germline V CDR1 and CDR2: MDHEN, SYDVKM. The CDR3 consists of 15 residues. CDR3 region: CASSPRLAVYNEQFF. Here the CDR3 DNA reads TGTGCCAGCAGCCCTAGACTAGCGGTTTACAATGAGCAGTTCTTC.

The chain recombines TRBV7-6 with TRBJ2-2; 13 nucleotides line up with TRBD2. The trim removed 6 bases at V and 5 bases at J, leaving 6 bases unmatched. CDR3 length: 16 amino acids. The germline CDR1 and CDR2 sequences are SGHVS and FNYEAQ. In nucleotides, the CDR3 is TGTGCCAGCAGAGCGAGGGGACTAGCGGGAACCGGGGAGCTGTTTTTT. This translates into CASRARGLAGTGELFF.

The gene calls are TRBV25-1 and TRBJ2-7, with D possibly TRBD1 on 6 matching bases. Trimming stripped 6 bases from V and 6 bases from J, with 9 bases between. The germline V gene encodes CDR1 MGHDK and CDR2 SYGVNS. The CDR3 spans 11 residues. This CDR3 reads CASREGGEQYF. As DNA, the CDR3 is TGTGCCAGCAGGGAAGGGGGCGAGCAGTACTTC.

The V and J genes are TRBV11-3 and TRBJ2-6, with no clear D. Germline V gene sequence: CDR1 SGHNT, CDR2 YENEEA. This CDR3 is 16 amino acids long. Trimming left V 4 bases short and J 4 bases short, with 14 bases between. The CDR3 DNA reads as TGTGCCAGCAGCTGGGCCTCACCGTGGGGGGCCAACGTCCTGACTTTC. Translating it yields CASSWASPWGANVLTF.

The chain has TRBV2 and TRBJ2-7; a weak D match, TRBD2 (5 bases). The V end was cut by 4 bases, the J end by 5 bases, with 12 bases between. CDR1 and CDR2 from the germline V gene are SNHLY and FYNNEI. The CDR3 is 13 residues long. Here the CDR3 DNA reads TGTGCCAGCAGTGTCGGGGTGGGGAACGAGCAGTACTTC. This encodes CASSVGVGNEQYF.

The gene calls are TRBV4-1 and TRBJ2-1; 8 positions match TRBD1. The V segment lost 5 bases and the J segment 5 bases; nucleotides outside the gene matches: 11. Germline V gives CDR1 MGHRA, CDR2 YSYEKL. This CDR3 spans 16 amino acids. The chain's CDR3 is CASSSRTGWENNEQFF. CDR3 nucleotide sequence: TGCGCCAGCAGCTCCCGGACAGGGTGGGAAAACAATGAGCAGTTCTTC.

The chain uses TRBV7-3 and TRBJ2-7; D perhaps matches TRBD2 (6 bases). The CDR3 contains 16 residues. Germline values: CDR1 SGHTA, CDR2 FQGTGA. The V end lost 8 bases, the J end lost 0 bases, and 20 bases lay between the germline ends. The CDR3 nucleotides read TGTGCCAGCGCATCGGGGCCGGGGACTGGCTCCTACGAGCAGTACTTC. As protein: CASASGPGTGSYEQYF.

The chain uses TRBV9 and TRBJ1-2; 8 nucleotides agree with TRBD1. This CDR3 has 14 residues. Germline V gene sequence: CDR1 SGDLS, CDR2 YYNGEE. The V gene end was trimmed by 0 bases and the J gene end by 4 bases; junction bases not matched to a gene: 2. The CDR3 nucleotides are TGTGCCAGCAGCGTAGCAGGGGGCTTCTATGGCTACACCTTC. Its protein is CASSVAGGFYGYTF.

Details on this clone: This same CDR3 is encoded by further DNA sequences in the sample. The rearrangement uses TRBV7-9 and TRBJ1-5, with a possible D match to TRBD1 (5 bases). With 1 base removed from V and 0 bases from J, the gap between germline ends came to 7 bases. The CDR3 extends over 15 amino acids. The germline V gene encodes CDR1 SEHNR and CDR2 FQNEAQ (reference sequence). CDR3 amino acids: CASSLGGYSNQPQHF. The CDR3, as DNA: TGTGCCAGCAGCTTAGGGGGCTATAGCAATCAGCCCCAGCATTTT.

The V and J genes are TRBV27 and TRBJ1-2; 9 bases match TRBD1. V dropped 8 bases and J dropped 5; count of bases not matched to a gene: 9. This CDR3 has 14 residues. Germline V gives CDR1 MNHEY, CDR2 SMNVEV (reference sequence). Here the CDR3 DNA reads TGTGCCAGCGCCGGGACAGGGTTCGATTATGGCTACACCTTC. Protein product: CASAGTGFDYGYTF.

The chain couples TRBV7-8 to TRBJ2-7; D is unclear. Trimming pared 1 base from V and 0 bases from J, leaving 13 bases between. This CDR3 contains 16 residues. Germline V gene lookup returns CDR1 SGHVS and CDR2 FQNEAQ. The CDR3 protein is CASSLGAANPSYEQYF. CDR3 nucleotide sequence: TGTGCCAGCAGCTTAGGGGCGGCTAACCCCTCCTACGAGCAGTACTTC.

J is TRBJ2-7 and V is TRBV27; TRBD2 matches at 7 bases. Germline V gene lookup returns CDR1 MNHEY and CDR2 SMNVEV (reference sequence). There are 15 residues in the CDR3. The V and J ends lost 4 bases and 3 bases, in that order; junction bases with no gene match: 9. The CDR3 nucleotides read TGTGCCAGCAGTTCCCCAATGACTAGCAGCTACGAGCAGTACTTC. This translates into CASSSPMTSSYEQYF.

The rearrangement uses TRBV19 and TRBJ1-1, with TRBD1 matching over 7 bases. Germline V lookup: CDR1 LNHDA, CDR2 SQIVND (reference sequence). Trimming removed 4 bases from V and 3 bases from J; junction bases left unmatched: 11. The CDR3 totals 16 residues. The CDR3 here is CASSKIRQGWYTEAFF. DNA for the CDR3: TGTGCCAGTAGTAAAATTCGACAGGGATGGTACACTGAAGCTTTCTTT.

V and J are TRBV28 and TRBJ1-5, with a tentative D call TRBD1 (5 bases). V was pared by 4 bases and J by 1 base, with 20 bases between. The CDR3 is 18 amino acids. Germline assignment: CDR1 MDHEN and CDR2 SYDVKM. CDR3 nucleotides: TGTGCCAGCAGTTGGCAAAGACAGTCGCCCTTAAGCAATCAGCCCCAGCATTTT. It yields the protein CASSWQRQSPLSNQPQHF.

The chain has TRBV7-6 and TRBJ2-7; D is uncertain. V lost 1 base, J lost 1 base, and 8 bases lay in between. The V gene's germline CDR1 is SGHVS and CDR2 FNYEAQ. This CDR3 spans 14 amino acids. The CDR3 nucleotides read TGTGCCAGCAGCTTAGGGCTCGAATCCTACGAGCAGTACTTC. Amino acid sequence: CASSLGLESYEQYF.

The rearrangement links TRBV6-5 to TRBJ2-7; the D gene is possibly TRBD1 (5 bases). In germline, CDR1 is MNHEY, CDR2 SVGAGI. Trimming removed 2 bases at V and 6 bases at J, with 14 bases between. The CDR3 covers 14 residues. As DNA, the CDR3 is TGTGCCAGCAGTTACGGGCAGGGTGTAGCCGAGCAGTACTTC. This codes for CASSYGQGVAEQYF.

The chain employs TRBV27 and TRBJ1-5; 10 bases match TRBD1. The CDR3 consists of 15 residues. The J segment lost 6 bases and the V segment lost 6 bases, leaving 8 bases of the junction unmatched. Germline loops: CDR1 MNHEY, CDR2 SMNVEV (reference sequence). CDR3 coding DNA: TGTGCCAGCAGGAAGGGACAGGGGATCGGTCAGCCCCAGCATTTT. Translating gives CASRKGQGIGQPQHF.

This clone was counted once. The chain couples TRBV5-4 to TRBJ2-1, with TRBD1 as a possible D gene (6 bases). The V end was cut by 4 bases, the J end by 4 bases, with 9 bases between. The CDR3 consists of 13 residues. Germline CDR1 reads SGHNT; CDR2 reads YYREEE (reference sequence). The CDR3 DNA reads as TGTGCCAGCAGCATCCAGGGGTACAATGAGCAGTTCTTC. It translates to CASSIQGYNEQFF. The whole variable domain, remainder taken from reference TRBV5-4 and TRBJ2-1, is ETGVTQSPTHLIKTRGQQVTLRCSSQSGHNTVSWYQQALGQGPQFIFQYYREEENGRGNFPPRFSGLQFPNYSSELNVNALELDDSALYLCASSIQGYNEQFFGPGTRLTVL.

The rearrangement uses TRBV7-2 and TRBJ2-1; D might be TRBD2 (5 bases). V shed 4 bases and J shed 0 bases, with 10 bases lying between them. Looked up from germline, CDR1 is SGHTA and CDR2 is FQGNSA. The CDR3 has 15 amino acids. The CDR3 DNA reads TGTGCCAGCAGCTGGACTTGGATCTCCTACAATGAGCAGTTCTTC. It encodes CASSWTWISYNEQFF.